The rows below give T cell receptor beta chains drawn from one sample of a study of blood T cell repertoires in COVID-19. Libraries were prepared by immunoSEQ multiplex PCR; TCRdb keeps only in-frame clonotypes and omits some of them. In the table there are about 220,000 clones, around 90% of which are singletons. The sequencing sample was made of PBMCs or T cells enriched from blood (not recorded which). The receptors shown here come from a woman aged 25 to 45 who had recovered from COVID-19. CDR3s include the opening cysteine and the closing phenylalanine or tryptophan. The order of the fields is D gene, clone size, J gene, V gene, CDR3 DNA, CDR3 protein. A D gene is named only where the DNA matches it firmly. Size tells how often a clone was seen (once, few, many) or the class of an expanded clone, and some rows leave it out.

D: .; size: .; J: TRBJ1-1; V: TRBV5-1; DNA: TGCGCCAGCAGCTCGGGGGGGTTAACGATGAACACTGAAGCTTTCTTT; CDR3: CASSSGGLTMNTEAFF
D: .; size: once; J: TRBJ1-2; V: TRBV7-8; DNA: TGTGCCAGCAGCCCCGGGGCGGGGGGGATAGGTGGCTACACCTTC; CDR3: CASSPGAGGIGGYTF
D: TRBD2; size: .; J: TRBJ2-3; V: TRBV4-2; DNA: TGTGCCAGCAGCCAAGCAAAGCGGGGGGGCCCTGATACGCAGTATTTT; CDR3: CASSQAKRGGPDTQYF
D: .; size: .; J: TRBJ1-5; V: TRBV21-1; DNA: TGTGCCAGCAGCAAAGACCAGAACTATAGCAATCAGCCCCAGCATTTT; CDR3: CASSKDQNYSNQPQHF
D: TRBD1; size: .; J: TRBJ2-2; V: TRBV29-1; DNA: TGCAGCGTTCGTGGACAGGGCGATACCGGGGAGCTGTTTTTT; CDR3: CSVRGQGDTGELFF
D: TRBD1; size: .; J: TRBJ1-4; V: TRBV3-1/TRBV3-2; DNA: TGTGCCAGCAGCCAATCCCTACAGGGGGTCGGTGAAAAACTGTTTTTT; CDR3: CASSQSLQGVGEKLFF
D: .; size: .; J: TRBJ1-3; V: TRBV7-9; DNA: TGTGCCAGCAGCTCCTACAGCGCGGGGTATGGAAACACCATATATTTT; CDR3: CASSSYSAGYGNTIYF
D: TRBD2; size: .; J: TRBJ2-1; V: TRBV5-6; DNA: TGTGCCAGCACTCCGGGACTAGCGGGGACTTCCTACAATGAGCAGTTCTTC; CDR3: CASTPGLAGTSYNEQFF
D: .; size: .; J: TRBJ1-2; V: TRBV7-3; DNA: TGTGCCAGCAGCCTAGACAGGACCTATGGCTACACCTTC; CDR3: CASSLDRTYGYTF
D: .; size: .; J: TRBJ2-7; V: TRBV7-3; DNA: TGTGCCAGCAGCAGAGACAGCTCCTACGAGCAGTACTTC; CDR3: CASSRDSSYEQYF
D: TRBD1; size: .; J: TRBJ1-1; V: TRBV4-1; DNA: TGCGCCAGCAGCCAACAAGACAGGGTCACTGAAGCTTTCTTT; CDR3: CASSQQDRVTEAFF
D: TRBD2; size: .; J: TRBJ2-2; V: TRBV5-4; DNA: TGTGCCAGCAGCTTTGGTGGGGGGGTATGGAACACCGGGGAGCTGTTTTTT; CDR3: CASSFGGGVWNTGELFF
D: .; size: once; J: TRBJ1-2; V: TRBV4-3; DNA: TGCGCCAGCAGCCAAGATCGAGCAGGGGCCGACTATGGCTACACCTTC; CDR3: CASSQDRAGADYGYTF
D: TRBD1; size: .; J: TRBJ1-2; V: TRBV19; DNA: TGTGCCAGTAGTACTGGACAGGGGGCGTCGGGCTATGGCTACACCTTC; CDR3: CASSTGQGASGYGYTF
D: .; size: .; J: TRBJ1-2; V: TRBV6-2/TRBV6-3; DNA: TGTGCCAGCAGTTATTCAAGGACAGAGCAATATGGCTACACCTTC; CDR3: CASSYSRTEQYGYTF
D: TRBD2; size: .; J: TRBJ2-1; V: TRBV3-1/TRBV3-2; DNA: TGTGCCAGCAGCCCGACTAGCGGGGCTGACAATGAGCAGTTCTTC; CDR3: CASSPTSGADNEQFF
D: TRBD2; size: .; J: TRBJ2-1; V: TRBV3-1/TRBV3-2; DNA: TGTGCCAGCAGCCAAGATCCTAGCGGGGTTGGTAATGAGCAGTTCTTC; CDR3: CASSQDPSGVGNEQFF
D: .; size: .; J: TRBJ1-6; V: TRBV21-1; DNA: TGTGCCAGCAGATTACAGGACAGGGGAGGTTCACCCCTCCACTTT; CDR3: CASRLQDRGGSPLHF
D: TRBD1; size: .; J: TRBJ2-7; V: TRBV3-1/TRBV3-2; DNA: TGTGCCAGCAGCCAAGGGGGACAGGAAGGAGACTACGAGCAGTACTTC; CDR3: CASSQGGQEGDYEQYF
D: .; size: few; J: TRBJ2-3; V: TRBV3-1/TRBV3-2; DNA: TGTGCCAGCAGCCAAGGAGTGAGCACAGATACGCAGTATTTT; CDR3: CASSQGVSTDTQYF